The sequence of this T cell receptor beta chain was determined in a study of blood T cell repertoires in COVID-19. Study-wide background: The United States, Italy and Spain supplied acute and convalescent COVID-19 samples.

Assay used: immunoSEQ multiplex PCR; TCRdb lists only in-frame clones, some missing. The repertoire holds tens of thousands of clones, with 78% as singletons. This CDR3 has 13 residues. Germline CDR1 and CDR2: WNHNN and SYGVQD (reference sequence). Trimming took off 5 bases at V and 2 bases at J, with 10 bases between the two ends. The rearrangement uses TRBV10-1 and TRBJ2-7, with TRBD1 as a possible D gene (5 bases). Sequencing was done on a sample of peripheral blood. The source is a human donor in a cohort sampled during active COVID-19. The CDR3 DNA is TGCGCCAGCAGTCAGGGCAATGCCTACGAGCAGTACTTC. Protein sequence: CASSQGNAYEQYF.